The rows below give T cell receptor beta chains drawn from one sample of a study of blood T cells in healthy people across ages. TCRdb fed the 5' RACE reads into MiXCR, producing one record per CDR3 protein. The sample holds some 1.4 million distinct CDR3 sequences, 42% seen once. Sequenced sample: blood. Source of these receptors: a woman aged 18-29 years in good health. CDR3s include the opening cysteine and the closing phenylalanine or tryptophan. The D gene is left open where the match is weak. The size entry is marked missing in some rows and otherwise reads once, few, many or a size class.

clone size	V gene	D gene	J gene	CDR3 DNA	CDR3 protein
.	TRBV19	.	TRBJ2-7	TGTGCCAGTAGTATTTCAACATCCTACAAGCAGTACTTC	CASSISTSYKQYF
once	TRBV6-5	.	TRBJ1-5	TGTGCCAGCAGACCCCGAGGGGATCAGCCCCAGCATTTT	CASRPRGDQPQHF
.	TRBV18	TRBD1	TRBJ1-6	TGTGCCAGCTCACCACTGATCGGCTTGGGACAGGGAGATTCACCCCTCCACTTT	CASSPLIGLGQGDSPLHF
.	TRBV27	.	TRBJ2-3	TGTGCCAGCAGTTTATCGCCCGTACTGAGCACAGATACGCAGTATTTT	CASSLSPVLSTDTQYF
few	TRBV15	.	TRBJ1-1	TGTGCCACCAGCAGGGATGGCAGCGCGATGAACACTGAAGCTTTCTTT	CATSRDGSAMNTEAFF
few	TRBV12-3/TRBV12-4	.	TRBJ2-7	TGTGCCAGCAGTGCGCACGTTACTAACTCCTACGAGCAGTACTTC	CASSAHVTNSYEQYF
.	TRBV6-5	.	TRBJ1-1	TGTGCCAGCAGTTACTCTGGCTTCCGTGAAGCTTTCTTT	CASSYSGFREAFF
.	TRBV20-1	.	TRBJ2-7	TGCAGTGCTAGAGAACAAGGGACAACCTACGAGCAGTACTTC	CSAREQGTTYEQYF
.	TRBV6-5	.	TRBJ1-2	TGTGCCAGCAGTGATTTGGCCACGAATGGCTACACCTTC	CASSDLATNGYTF
few	TRBV20-1	TRBD1	TRBJ2-7	TGCAGTGCTAGAATCCCGGGACAGGGAGAGATGGGCTCCTACGAGCAGTACTTC	CSARIPGQGEMGSYEQYF
many	TRBV7-2	TRBD1	TRBJ1-2	TGTGCCAGCAGCTTGAGGGCGGGCCAGGGGGAAATCTATGGCTACACCTTC	CASSLRAGQGEIYGYTF
few	TRBV7-2	TRBD2	TRBJ2-1	TGTGCCAGCAGCTTACCCAGCGGGGTTTACAATGAGCAGTTCTTC	CASSLPSGVYNEQFF
.	TRBV29-1	TRBD2	TRBJ2-5	TGCAGCGTTGTAGCGGGGGGGCTTAATGAGCAGTACTTC	CSVVAGGLNEQYF
once	TRBV6-5	TRBD2	TRBJ2-7	TGTGCCAGCAGTACGGGGCGCGGGAGGGCCTACGAGCAGTACTTC	CASSTGRGRAYEQYF
.	TRBV5-1	.	TRBJ1-6	TGCGCCAGCAGCTTGGGGACGGCGAGCTCCTATAATTCACCCCTCCACTTT	CASSLGTASSYNSPLHF
few	TRBV12-3/TRBV12-4	TRBD1	TRBJ1-5	TGTGCCAGCAGCAGTAGACAGGGGTTGGGGCAGCCCCAGCATTTT	CASSSRQGLGQPQHF
.	TRBV6-5	.	TRBJ2-3	TGTGCCAGCAGTTACTCCGGACAGCCCCATATGGGAACAGATACGCAGTATTTT	CASSYSGQPHMGTDTQYF
.	TRBV5-1	TRBD2	TRBJ2-1	TGCGCCAGCAGCTTGCGACGGGGGGGCTCCTACAATGAGCAGTTCTTC	CASSLRRGGSYNEQFF
.	TRBV24-1	TRBD2	TRBJ2-1	TGTGCCACCAGTGTCGCACTAGGGAGCGGGAGCTCCTACAATGAGCAGTTCTTC	CATSVALGSGSSYNEQFF
few	TRBV28	.	TRBJ1-6	TGTGCCAGCGGCATAGTAGGGAACTATAATTCACCCCTCCACTTT	CASGIVGNYNSPLHF
.	TRBV20-1	TRBD1	TRBJ2-5	TGCAGTGCTAGAGAGCCAACAGGGGGGGAGACCCAGTACTTC	CSAREPTGGETQYF
.	TRBV6-6	TRBD2	TRBJ2-3	TGTGCCATAGGACTAGCGGGAGTCGGATTTGGCACAGATACGCAGTATTTT	CAIGLAGVGFGTDTQYF
.	TRBV20-1	.	TRBJ1-1	TGCAGTTCAAGGGGCAGCTTCAGCGACACTGAAGCTTTCTTT	CSSRGSFSDTEAFF
.	TRBV4-1	.	TRBJ1-4	TGCGCCAGCAGCCCCCTACCTGGGGCGGGGGCTAATAAAAAACTGTTTTTT	CASSPLPGAGANKKLFF
few	TRBV15	.	TRBJ2-5	TGTGCCACCAGGGACCCTCTAGCAGTCCTAGAGACCCAGTACTTC	CATRDPLAVLETQYF
.	TRBV6-5	.	TRBJ1-6	TGTGCCAGCAGTTCCGGACGACAAGGGAGGAATTCACCCCTCCACTTT	CASSSGRQGRNSPLHF
many	TRBV7-2	.	TRBJ2-3	TGTGCCAGCAGCAATGGAGTATCCGATACGCAGTATTTT	CASSNGVSDTQYF
.	TRBV25-1	.	TRBJ1-6	TGTGCCAGCAGTGAAAGTGGGGTATCCTCACCCCTCCACTTT	CASSESGVSSPLHF
few	TRBV12-3/TRBV12-4	.	TRBJ2-4	TGTGCCAGCACCCTCCGGGACGGGGCCAAAAACATTCAGTACTTC	CASTLRDGAKNIQYF
.	TRBV30	.	TRBJ2-7	TGTGCCGGAAGCTTCGGCGAAAACTACGAGCAGTACTTC	CAGSFGENYEQYF
few	TRBV3-1	.	TRBJ2-7	TGTGCCAGCAGCCAAGATTGGGTGTTAGGAGAGCAGTACTTC	CASSQDWVLGEQYF
few	TRBV27	.	TRBJ2-1	TGTGCCAGCAGTTATGGGCAGGGTGGGTACAATGAGCAGTTCTTC	CASSYGQGGYNEQFF
.	TRBV4-2	TRBD1	TRBJ1-6	TGTGCCAGCAGCCAAGAGGATAGGGGGACAGGCTATAATTCACCCCTCCACTTT	CASSQEDRGTGYNSPLHF
.	TRBV9	TRBD1	TRBJ2-7	TGTGCCAGCAGTCCAACAGGGGGCGTCTCTTACGAGCAGTACTTC	CASSPTGGVSYEQYF
once	TRBV13	TRBD2	TRBJ2-1	TGTGCCAGCAGCTCCCAGGGACTAGCGGGAGAGGGTGAGCAGTTCTTC	CASSSQGLAGEGEQFF
few	TRBV14	.	TRBJ2-5	TGTGCCAGTGCGGGGTGCTCCGACCAAGAGACCCAGTACTTC	CASAGCSDQETQYF
.	TRBV3-1	TRBD1	TRBJ2-1	TGTGCCAGCAGCCAACTGGGGGACAGGACCGACGACCCCAATGAGCAGTTCTTC	CASSQLGDRTDDPNEQFF
many	TRBV11-2	TRBD2	TRBJ2-7	TGTGCCAGCAGCTTAACGGGAGGATCCTACGAGCAGTACTTC	CASSLTGGSYEQYF
few	TRBV11-2	.	TRBJ2-1	TGTGCCAGCAGTTTTAGAAGGGAGCAGTTCTTC	CASSFRREQFF
few	TRBV7-3	.	TRBJ2-1	TGTGCCAGCAGCTTAGCTAGCGCACACTACAATGAGCAGTTCTTC	CASSLASAHYNEQFF